This TCR beta chain came from a study of blood T cell repertoires in COVID-19. As originally analysed: For nucleated cells, counts were estimated from reference gene primer amplification. Assay used: immunoSEQ multiplex PCR; TCRdb lists only in-frame clones, some missing. V and J calls plus clone size are reproduced from that table; the DNA served to infer D and trimming. The data hold around 170,000 clones, with less than 90% observed a single time. Germline assignment: CDR1 SGHDN and CDR2 FVKESK. V lost 0 bases and J 10 bases, leaving 19 bases between the germline ends. The CDR3 loop spans 17 amino acids.

Sequencing used peripheral blood. V and J are TRBV14 and TRBJ1-6; a weak D match, TRBD1 (6 bases). This sequence originates from a middle-aged woman with acute or convalescent COVID-19. This CDR3 is CASSQDLAGPGVSPLHF. CDR3 in DNA: TGTGCCAGCAGCCAAGATCTAGCCGGGCCAGGGGTGTCACCCCTCCACTTT.